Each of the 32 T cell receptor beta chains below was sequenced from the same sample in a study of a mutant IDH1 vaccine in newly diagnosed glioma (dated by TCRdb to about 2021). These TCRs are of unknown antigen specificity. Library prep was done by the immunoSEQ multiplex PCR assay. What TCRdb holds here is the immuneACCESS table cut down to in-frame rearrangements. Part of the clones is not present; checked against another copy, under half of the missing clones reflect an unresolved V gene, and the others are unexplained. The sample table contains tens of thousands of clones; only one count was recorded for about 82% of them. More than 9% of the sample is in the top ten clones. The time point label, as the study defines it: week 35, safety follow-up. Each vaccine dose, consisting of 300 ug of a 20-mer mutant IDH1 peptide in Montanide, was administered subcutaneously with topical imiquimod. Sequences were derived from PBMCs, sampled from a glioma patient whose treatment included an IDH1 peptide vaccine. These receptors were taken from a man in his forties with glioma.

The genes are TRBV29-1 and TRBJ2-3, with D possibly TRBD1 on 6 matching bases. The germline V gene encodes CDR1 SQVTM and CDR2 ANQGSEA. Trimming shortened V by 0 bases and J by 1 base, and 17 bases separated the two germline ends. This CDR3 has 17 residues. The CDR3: CSVEDRNQWGRTDTQYF. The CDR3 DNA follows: TGCAGCGTTGAAGATCGTAATCAGTGGGGGCGCACAGATACGCAGTATTTT.

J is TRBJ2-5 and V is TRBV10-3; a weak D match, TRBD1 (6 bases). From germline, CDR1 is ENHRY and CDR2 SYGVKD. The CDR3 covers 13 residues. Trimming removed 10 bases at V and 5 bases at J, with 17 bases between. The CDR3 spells CATATGFGETQYF. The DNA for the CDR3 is TGTGCCACAGCTACAGGGTTTGGGGAGACCCAGTACTTC.

For the CDR3, the DNA is TGTGCCAGCAGTGAGTTAGGGGAAGGGCAGTACGTC. It specifies CASSELGEGQYV. The V and J genes are TRBV6-1 and TRBJ2-7, with D tentatively TRBD1 (5 bases). CDR1 MNHNS and CDR2 SASEGT come from the germline V gene. V was shortened by 3 bases and J by 9 bases, with 12 bases between the two germline ends. The CDR3 spans 12 residues.

CDR3 loop: CASSSDRGYQPQHF. The CDR3 nucleotides read TGTGCCAGCAGTTCGGACAGGGGATATCAGCCCCAGCATTTT. J is TRBJ1-5 and V is TRBV28; 9 bases agree with TRBD1. V shed 4 bases, J shed 5 bases, and the junction held 3 bases outside the gene matches. The CDR3 is made up of 14 amino acids. The V gene's germline CDR1 is MDHEN and CDR2 SYDVKM.

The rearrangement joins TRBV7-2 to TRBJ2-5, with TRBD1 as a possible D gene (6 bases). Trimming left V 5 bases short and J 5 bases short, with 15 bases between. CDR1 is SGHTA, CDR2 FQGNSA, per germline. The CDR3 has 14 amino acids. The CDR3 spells CASSPWGLGETQYF. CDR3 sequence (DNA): TGTGCCAGCAGCCCCTGGGGGCTGGGGGAGACCCAGTACTTC.

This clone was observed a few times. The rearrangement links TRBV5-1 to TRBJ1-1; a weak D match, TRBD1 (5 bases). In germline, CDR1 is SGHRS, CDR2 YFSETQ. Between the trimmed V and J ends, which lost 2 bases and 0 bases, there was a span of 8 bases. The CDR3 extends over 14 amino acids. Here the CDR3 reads CASSLDRLNTEAFF. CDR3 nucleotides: TGCGCCAGCAGCTTAGACAGATTGAACACTGAAGCTTTCTTT.

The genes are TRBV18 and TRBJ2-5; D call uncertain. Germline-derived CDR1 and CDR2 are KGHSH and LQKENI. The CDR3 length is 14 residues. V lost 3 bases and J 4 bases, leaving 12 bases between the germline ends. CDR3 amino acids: CASSPNKGPETQYF. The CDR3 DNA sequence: TGTGCCAGCTCACCGAACAAGGGCCCAGAGACCCAGTACTTC.

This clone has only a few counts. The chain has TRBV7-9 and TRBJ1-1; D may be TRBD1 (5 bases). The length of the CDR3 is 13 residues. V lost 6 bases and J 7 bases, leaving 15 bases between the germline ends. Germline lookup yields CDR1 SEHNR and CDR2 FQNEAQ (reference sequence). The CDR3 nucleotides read TGTGCCAGCAGTCATACCCGGGACGTTGAAGCTTTCTTT. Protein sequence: CASSHTRDVEAFF.

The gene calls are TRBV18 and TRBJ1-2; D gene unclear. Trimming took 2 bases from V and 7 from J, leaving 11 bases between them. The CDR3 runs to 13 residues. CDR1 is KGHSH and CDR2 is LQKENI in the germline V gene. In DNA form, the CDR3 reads TGTGCCAGCTCACCATCCGAGGGCCTTGGCTACACCTTC. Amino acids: CASSPSEGLGYTF.

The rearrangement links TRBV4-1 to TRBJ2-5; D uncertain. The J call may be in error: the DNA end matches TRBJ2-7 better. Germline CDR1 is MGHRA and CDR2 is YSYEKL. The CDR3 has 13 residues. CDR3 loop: CASSQEEPYEQYF. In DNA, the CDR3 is TGCGCCAGCAGCCAAGAGGAACCCTACGAGCAGTACTTC.

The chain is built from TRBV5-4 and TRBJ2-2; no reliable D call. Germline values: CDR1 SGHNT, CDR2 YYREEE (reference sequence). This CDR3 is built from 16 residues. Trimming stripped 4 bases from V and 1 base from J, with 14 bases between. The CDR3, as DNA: TGTGCCAGCAGCCCCACGGCGGCGGTGAACACCGGGGAGCTGTTTTTT. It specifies CASSPTAAVNTGELFF.

In nucleotides, the CDR3 is TGTGCCAGCAGCAAATCCACAGATACGCAGTATTTT. It specifies CASSKSTDTQYF. This chain uses TRBV21-1 with TRBJ2-3. TRBV21-1 is classified as a pseudogene. This CDR3 has 12 residues.

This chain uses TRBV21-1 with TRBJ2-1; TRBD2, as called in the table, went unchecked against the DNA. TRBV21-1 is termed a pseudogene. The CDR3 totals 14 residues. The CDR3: CASSKLGTSGIEFF. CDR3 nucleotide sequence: TGTGCCAGCAGCAAATTAGGGACTAGCGGGATAGAGTTCTTC.

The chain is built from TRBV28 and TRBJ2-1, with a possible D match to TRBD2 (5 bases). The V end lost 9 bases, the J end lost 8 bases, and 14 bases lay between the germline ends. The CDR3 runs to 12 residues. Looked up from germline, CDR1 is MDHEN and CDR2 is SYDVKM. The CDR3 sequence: CASVGRRDEQFF. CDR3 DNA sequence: TGTGCCAGTGTGGGGAGACGGGATGAGCAGTTCTTC.

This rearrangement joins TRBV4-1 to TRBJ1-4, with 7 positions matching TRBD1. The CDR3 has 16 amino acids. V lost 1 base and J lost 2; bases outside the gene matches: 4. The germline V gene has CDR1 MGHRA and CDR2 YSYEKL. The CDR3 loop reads CASSQAEGATNEKLFF. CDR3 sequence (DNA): TGCGCCAGCAGCCAAGCGGAGGGGGCGACTAATGAAAAACTGTTTTTT.

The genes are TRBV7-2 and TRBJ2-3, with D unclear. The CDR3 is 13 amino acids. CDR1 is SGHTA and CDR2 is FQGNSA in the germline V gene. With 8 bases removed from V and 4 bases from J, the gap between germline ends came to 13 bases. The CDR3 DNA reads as TGTGCCAGCGGATCCTTTGGGGCAGATACGCAGTATTTT. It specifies CASGSFGADTQYF.

Written as DNA, the CDR3 is TGTGCCAGCAGCTACGGCCAGGGGGCATCTGAAGCTTTCTTT. Translated: CASSYGQGASEAFF. This sequence joins TRBV27 and TRBJ1-1, with 8 bases lining up with TRBD1. V lost 6 bases and J lost 6; bases outside the gene matches: 9. The CDR3 covers 14 residues. Germline CDR1 and CDR2: MNHEY and SMNVEV (reference sequence).

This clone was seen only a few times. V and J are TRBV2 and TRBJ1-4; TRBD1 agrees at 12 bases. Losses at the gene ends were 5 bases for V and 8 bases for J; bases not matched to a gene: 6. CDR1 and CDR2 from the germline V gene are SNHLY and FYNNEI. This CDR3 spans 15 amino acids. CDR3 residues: CASSPRDRGREKLFF. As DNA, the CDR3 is TGTGCCAGCAGTCCCCGGGACAGGGGGCGAGAAAAACTGTTTTTT.

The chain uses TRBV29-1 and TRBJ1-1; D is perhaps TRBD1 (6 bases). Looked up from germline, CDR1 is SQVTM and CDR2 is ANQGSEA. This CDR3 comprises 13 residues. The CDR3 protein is CSCTGSLDTEAFF. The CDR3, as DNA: TGCAGTTGTACAGGGTCTTTGGACACTGAAGCTTTCTTT.

CDR3 sequence (DNA): TGCGCCAGCAGCCAGCAGGGCACAGCGGGTCGGGAGACCCAGTACTTC. Translation gives CASSQQGTAGRETQYF. This chain links TRBV4-3 with TRBJ2-5; tentatively, D is TRBD2 (6 bases). The germline V gene encodes CDR1 LGHNA and CDR2 YSLEER. The CDR3 is 16 amino acids. The germline V and J ends were trimmed by 3 bases and 5 bases, with 19 bases remaining between them.

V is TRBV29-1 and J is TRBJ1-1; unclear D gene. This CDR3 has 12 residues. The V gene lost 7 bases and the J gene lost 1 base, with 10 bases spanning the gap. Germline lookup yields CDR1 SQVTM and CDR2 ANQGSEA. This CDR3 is CSALWGNTEAFF. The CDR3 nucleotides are TGCAGCGCGTTATGGGGGAACACTGAAGCTTTCTTT. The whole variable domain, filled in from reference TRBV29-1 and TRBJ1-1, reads SAVISQKPSRDICQRGTSLTIQCQVDSQVTMMFWYRQQPGQSLTLIATANQGSEATYESGFVIDKFPISRPNLTFSTLTVSNMSPEDSSIYLCSALWGNTEAFFGQGTRLTVV.

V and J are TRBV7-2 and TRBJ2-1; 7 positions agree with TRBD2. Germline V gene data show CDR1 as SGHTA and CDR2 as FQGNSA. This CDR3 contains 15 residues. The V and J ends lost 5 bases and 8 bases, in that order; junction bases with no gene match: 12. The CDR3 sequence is CASSPSRGGRDEQFF. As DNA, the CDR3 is TGTGCCAGCAGCCCTTCACGGGGAGGGAGGGATGAGCAGTTCTTC.

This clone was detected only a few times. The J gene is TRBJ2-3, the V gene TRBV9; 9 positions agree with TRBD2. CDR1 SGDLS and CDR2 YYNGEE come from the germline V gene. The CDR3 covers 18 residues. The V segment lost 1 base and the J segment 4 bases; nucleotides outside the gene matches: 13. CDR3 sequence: CASSVRNLSGRGADTQYF. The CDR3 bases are TGTGCCAGCAGCGTACGAAACCTTAGCGGGAGAGGGGCAGATACGCAGTATTTT.

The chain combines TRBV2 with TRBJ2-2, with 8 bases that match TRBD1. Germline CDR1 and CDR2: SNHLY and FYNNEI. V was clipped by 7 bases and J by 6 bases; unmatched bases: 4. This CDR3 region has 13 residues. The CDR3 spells CASNLQGAGELFF. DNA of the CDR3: TGTGCCAGCAATTTACAGGGGGCCGGGGAGCTGTTTTTT.

The CDR3 loop reads CASSQEGGANTGELFF. The CDR3 DNA reads TGCGCCAGCAGCCAAGAAGGTGGAGCGAACACCGGGGAGCTGTTTTTT. This rearrangement joins TRBV4-1 to TRBJ2-2; D call uncertain. Germline V gene lookup returns CDR1 MGHRA and CDR2 YSYEKL. Trimming shortened V by 0 bases and J by 0 bases, and 8 bases separated the two germline ends. The CDR3 is 16 residues long.

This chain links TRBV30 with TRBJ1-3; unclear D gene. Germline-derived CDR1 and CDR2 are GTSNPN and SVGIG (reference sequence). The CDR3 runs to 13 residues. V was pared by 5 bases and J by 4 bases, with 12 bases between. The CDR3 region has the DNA TGTGCCTGGGCGGCGGGCTTAGGAAACACCATATATTTT. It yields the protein CAWAAGLGNTIYF.

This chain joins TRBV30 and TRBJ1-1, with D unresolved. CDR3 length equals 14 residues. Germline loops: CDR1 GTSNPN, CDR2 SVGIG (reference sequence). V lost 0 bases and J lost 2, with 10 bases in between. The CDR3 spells CAWSVNSANTEAFF. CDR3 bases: TGTGCCTGGAGTGTTAATTCCGCAAACACTGAAGCTTTCTTT.

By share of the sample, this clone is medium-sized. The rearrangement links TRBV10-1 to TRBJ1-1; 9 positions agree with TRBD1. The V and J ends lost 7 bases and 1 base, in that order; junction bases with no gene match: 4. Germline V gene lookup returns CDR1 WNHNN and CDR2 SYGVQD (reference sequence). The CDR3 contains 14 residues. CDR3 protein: CASTKTGGNTEAFF. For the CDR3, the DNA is TGCGCCAGCACCAAGACAGGGGGGAACACTGAAGCTTTCTTT.

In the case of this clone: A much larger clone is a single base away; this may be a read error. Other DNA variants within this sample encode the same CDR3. The CDR3 region has the DNA TGCGCTAGCAGCCCTAAACTAGCGGGAGACTACGAGCAGTACTTC. Protein: CASSPKLAGDYEQYF. The chain is built from TRBV4-1 and TRBJ2-7; 11 bases are a match to TRBD2. This CDR3 comprises 15 residues. Germline V CDR1 and CDR2: MGHRA, YSYEKL.

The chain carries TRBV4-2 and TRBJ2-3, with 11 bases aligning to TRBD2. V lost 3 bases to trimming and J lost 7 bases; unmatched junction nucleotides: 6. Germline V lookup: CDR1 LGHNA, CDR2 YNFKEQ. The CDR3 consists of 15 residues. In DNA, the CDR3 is TGTGCCAGCAGCCACCTAGCGGGAGGTGAGAATACGCAGTATTTT. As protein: CASSHLAGGENTQYF.

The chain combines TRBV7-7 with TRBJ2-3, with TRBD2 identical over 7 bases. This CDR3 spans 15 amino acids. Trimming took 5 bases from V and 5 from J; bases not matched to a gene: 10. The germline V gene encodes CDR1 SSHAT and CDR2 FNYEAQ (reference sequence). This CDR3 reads CASSPIGGREDTQYF. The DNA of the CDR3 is TGTGCCAGCAGCCCAATCGGAGGGAGGGAAGATACGCAGTATTTT.

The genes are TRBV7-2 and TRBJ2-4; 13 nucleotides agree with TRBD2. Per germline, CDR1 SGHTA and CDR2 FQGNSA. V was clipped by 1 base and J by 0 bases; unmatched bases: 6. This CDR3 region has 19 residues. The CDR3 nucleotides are TGTGCCAGCAGCTTAGATGGGACTAGCGGGAACCTAGCCAAAAACATTCAGTACTTC. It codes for CASSLDGTSGNLAKNIQYF.